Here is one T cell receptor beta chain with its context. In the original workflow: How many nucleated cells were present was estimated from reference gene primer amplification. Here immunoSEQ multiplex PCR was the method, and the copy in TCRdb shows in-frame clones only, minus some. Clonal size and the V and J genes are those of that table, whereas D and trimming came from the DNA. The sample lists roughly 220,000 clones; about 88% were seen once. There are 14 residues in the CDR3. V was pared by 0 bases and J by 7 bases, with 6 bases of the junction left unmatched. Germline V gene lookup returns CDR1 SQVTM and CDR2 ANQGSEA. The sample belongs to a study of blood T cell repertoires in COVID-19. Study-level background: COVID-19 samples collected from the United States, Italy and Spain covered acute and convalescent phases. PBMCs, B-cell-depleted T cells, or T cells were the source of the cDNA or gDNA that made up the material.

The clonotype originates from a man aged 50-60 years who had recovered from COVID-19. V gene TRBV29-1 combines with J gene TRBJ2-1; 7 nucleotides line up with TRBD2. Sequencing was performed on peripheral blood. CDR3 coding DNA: TGCAGCGTTGAAGATCGGACTAGGAGGAATGAGCAGTTCTTC. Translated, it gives CSVEDRTRRNEQFF.